A single sample is the source of the 22 T cell receptor beta chains below, sequenced in a study of technical replicates of blood from several donors. Sequenced by immunoSEQ multiplex PCR; TCRdb stores in-frame clones only, minus some. The data hold tens of thousands of clones, with about 94% observed a single time. Material for sequencing was T cells isolated from PBMCs. Receptors were obtained from a human donor in good health.

V and J are TRBV14 and TRBJ2-7, with 10 bases lining up with TRBD2. Germline V gene sequence: CDR1 SGHDN, CDR2 FVKESK. The CDR3 totals 15 residues. Germline trimming cut 5 bases from V and 2 bases from J; bases unmatched to any gene: 6. The CDR3 nucleotides read TGTGCCAGCAGCGGGCCCGGGACTAGCGCCTACGAGCAGTACTTC. Encoded protein: CASSGPGTSAYEQYF.

The chain employs TRBV30 and TRBJ1-1, with D possibly being TRBD1 (5 bases). Germline V gene sequence: CDR1 GTSNPN, CDR2 SVGIG (reference sequence). The CDR3 is made up of 13 amino acids. The V gene lost 3 bases and the J gene lost 2 bases, with 10 bases spanning the gap. The CDR3 coding sequence is TGTGCCTGGAGCTGGGGGGGAAACACTGAAGCTTTCTTT. This sequence encodes CAWSWGGNTEAFF. Full variable domain (rest looked up from reference TRBV30 and TRBJ1-1): SQTIHQWPATLVQPVGSPLSLECTVEGTSNPNLYWYRQAAGRGLQLLFYSVGIGQISSEVPQNLSASRPQDRQFILSSKKLLLSDSGFYLCAWSWGGNTEAFFGQGTRLTVV.

The chain uses TRBV27 and TRBJ2-7; 8 bases align to TRBD2. Unmatched junction bases numbered 4, after V lost 2 bases and J lost 4 bases. This CDR3 is built from 14 residues. Germline V gives CDR1 MNHEY, CDR2 SMNVEV (reference sequence). The CDR3 is CASSLSGSGYEQYF. Here the CDR3 DNA reads TGTGCCAGCAGTTTAAGCGGGAGCGGTTACGAGCAGTACTTC.

The chain carries TRBV7-2 and TRBJ2-3; a weak D match, TRBD2 (5 bases). CDR3 length: 19 residues. The V end lost 5 bases, the J end lost 6 bases, and 30 bases lay between the germline ends. Per the germline V gene, CDR1 is SGHTA and CDR2 is FQGNSA. The CDR3 here is CASSADPFFWGALSDTQYF. Written as DNA, the CDR3 is TGTGCCAGCAGCGCAGATCCTTTCTTTTGGGGAGCGTTATCGGATACGCAGTATTTT.

The V gene is TRBV12-5, the J gene TRBJ2-6; a weak D match, TRBD2 (5 bases). This CDR3 has 20 residues. The V end was cut by 2 bases, the J end by 2 bases, with 22 bases between. Looked up from germline, CDR1 is LGHNT and CDR2 is FRNRAP. CDR3 amino acids: CASGLLPRRALSPGANVLTF. In DNA form, the CDR3 reads TGTGCTAGTGGTTTGCTACCCCGGCGGGCCCTCTCTCCTGGGGCCAACGTCCTGACTTTC. Full variable domain (remainder filled in from reference TRBV12-5 and TRBJ2-6): DARVTQTPRHKVTEMGQEVTMRCQPILGHNTVFWYRQTMMQGLELLAYFRNRAPLDDSGMPKDRFSAEMPDATLATLKIQPSEPRDSAVYFCASGLLPRRALSPGANVLTFGAGSRLTVL.

The chain employs TRBV19 and TRBJ1-1, with 10 bases aligning to TRBD1. The germline V gene has CDR1 LNHDA and CDR2 SQIVND (reference sequence). The V gene end was trimmed by 6 bases and the J gene end by 8 bases; junction bases not matched to a gene: 12. CDR3 length equals 15 residues. CDR3 DNA sequence: TGTGCCAGTAGGGACAGGGGGATCACAGATACAGAAGCTTTCTTT. Amino acids: CASRDRGITDTEAFF.

The chain couples TRBV28 to TRBJ2-5, with a tentative D call TRBD1 (6 bases). Trimming pared 5 bases from V and 5 bases from J, leaving 15 bases between. The CDR3 is 14 residues long. From germline, CDR1 is MDHEN and CDR2 SYDVKM. CDR3 coding DNA: TGTGCCAGCAGTCCAACAGGGTTTAGGGAGACCCAGTACTTC. Amino acid sequence: CASSPTGFRETQYF. Together with reference TRBV28 and TRBJ2-5, the CDR3 gives the full variable domain: DVKVTQSSRYLVKRTGEKVFLECVQDMDHENMFWYRQDPGLGLRLIYFSYDVKMKEKGDIPEGYSVSREKKERFSLILESASTNQTSMYLCASSPTGFRETQYFGPGTRLLVL.

This clone appeared a single time. The CDR3 sequence is CASSFGLAGLYEQYF. CDR3 DNA sequence: TGTGCCAGCAGCTTTGGGCTAGCGGGCCTCTACGAGCAGTACTTC. This chain connects TRBV5-6 to TRBJ2-7, with 8 nucleotides matching TRBD2. V lost 2 bases, J lost 3 bases, and 7 bases stayed unmatched. The germline gives CDR1 SGHDT, CDR2 YYEEEE. This CDR3 has 15 amino acids.

The chain has TRBV10-3 and TRBJ1-4; 8 bases align to TRBD1. Germline V CDR1 and CDR2: ENHRY, SYGVKD. The trim removed 6 bases at V and 8 bases at J, leaving 8 bases unmatched. The CDR3 contains 14 residues. The CDR3 protein is CAISAGQASEKLFF. The DNA for the CDR3 is TGTGCCATCAGCGCGGGACAGGCATCGGAAAAACTGTTTTTT.

This clone was detected only once. J is TRBJ2-1 and V is TRBV6-5, with a tentative D call TRBD2 (5 bases). The CDR3 has 13 amino acids. Germline V gene lookup returns CDR1 MNHEY and CDR2 SVGAGI. Trimming removed 0 bases at V and 10 bases at J, with 10 bases between. The DNA of the CDR3 is TGTGCCAGCAGTTACTCAGTTAGCGCGGAGCAGTTCTTC. This translates into CASSYSVSAEQFF.

This chain uses TRBV28 with TRBJ2-7, with TRBD1 matching 9 bases. Germline CDR1 reads MDHEN; CDR2 reads SYDVKM. Unmatched junction bases numbered 7, after V lost 6 bases and J lost 4 bases. This CDR3 comprises 14 residues. For the CDR3, the DNA is TGTGCCAGCAGGGTGGGACAGGGCCTTTACGAGCAGTACTTC. Translated, it gives CASRVGQGLYEQYF.

The rearrangement links TRBV6-4 to TRBJ2-1, with D possibly TRBD2 on 6 matching bases. This CDR3 is built from 14 residues. Trimming left V 3 bases short and J 10 bases short, with 16 bases between. Germline-derived CDR1 and CDR2 are MRHNA and SNTAGT. CDR3 amino acids: CASSETGLSLEQFF. The CDR3, as DNA: TGTGCCAGCAGTGAAACGGGACTCTCTCTGGAGCAGTTCTTC.

This chain uses TRBV6-6 with TRBJ2-7; the D gene is possibly TRBD2 (5 bases). CDR1 MNHNY and CDR2 SVGAGI come from the germline V gene (reference sequence). The CDR3 extends over 15 amino acids. V lost 2 bases and J lost 0, with 11 bases in between. For the CDR3, the DNA is TGTGCCAGCAGTTACAAGGCTAGCAGCTCCTACGAGCAGTACTTC. It yields the protein CASSYKASSSYEQYF.

The CDR3 coding sequence is TGTGCCATCAGTGTGACAGAGAATGAGCAGTTCTTC. Translated, it gives CAISVTENEQFF. This chain joins TRBV10-3 and TRBJ2-1, with D possibly matching TRBD1 (5 bases). CDR1 is ENHRY and CDR2 is SYGVKD in the germline V gene. The CDR3 loop spans 12 amino acids. The ends were cut back, 4 bases at V and 7 bases at J, with 8 bases in the middle.

In this sample, this clone turned up once. This sequence joins TRBV6-1 and TRBJ1-4, with 8 nucleotides matching TRBD1. The CDR3 consists of 15 residues. The ends lost 6 bases at V and 5 bases at J; junction bases unmatched: 8. Germline CDR1 is MNHNS and CDR2 is SASEGT. CDR3 in amino acids: CASRETGDWNEKLFF. As DNA, the CDR3 is TGTGCCAGCAGGGAGACAGGGGATTGGAATGAAAAACTGTTTTTT.

J is TRBJ1-1 and V is TRBV5-8; 11 bases fit TRBD1. This CDR3 spans 15 amino acids. Per germline, CDR1 SGHTS and CDR2 YDEGEE. Trimming took 0 bases from V and 4 from J; bases not matched to a gene: 2. The CDR3 loop reads CASSLGDRGITEAFF. In nucleotides, the CDR3 is TGTGCCAGCAGCTTGGGGGACAGGGGGATCACTGAAGCTTTCTTT.

V gene TRBV5-1 combines with J gene TRBJ1-1, with 8 bases identical to TRBD1. Germline V CDR1 and CDR2: SGHRS, YFSETQ. Unmatched junction bases numbered 4, after V lost 0 bases and J lost 0 bases. The CDR3 sequence is 16 residues long. The CDR3 nucleotides read TGCGCCAGCAGCTTGGGTCCAGGGGGCATGAACACTGAAGCTTTCTTT. Protein product: CASSLGPGGMNTEAFF.

The rearrangement uses TRBV19 and TRBJ1-5; possible D gene TRBD1, 6 bases. This CDR3 has 12 residues. The V and J ends lost 7 bases and 5 bases respectively, with 9 bases between them. Germline V CDR1 and CDR2: LNHDA, SQIVND (reference sequence). DNA for the CDR3: TGTGCCAGTAACGACAGGTATCAGCCCCAGCATTTT. Amino acids: CASNDRYQPQHF. Complete variable domain (other parts from reference TRBV19 and TRBJ1-5): DGGITQSPKYLFRKEGQNVTLSCEQNLNHDAMYWYRQDPGQGLRLIYYSQIVNDFQKGDIAEGYSVSREKKESFPLTVTSAQKNPTAFYLCASNDRYQPQHFGDGTRLSIL.

The chain is built from TRBV10-3 and TRBJ2-1; 10 bases agree with TRBD2. The V gene end was trimmed by 6 bases and the J gene end by 5 bases; junction bases not matched to a gene: 4. Germline V gives CDR1 ENHRY, CDR2 SYGVKD. The CDR3 is 14 amino acids. The CDR3 region has the DNA TGTGCCATCAGAAGACTAGCGGGCCACAATGAGCAGTTCTTC. Amino acid sequence: CAIRRLAGHNEQFF.

Only one count was recorded for this clone. V gene TRBV7-3 combines with J gene TRBJ2-7; maybe TRBD2 (7 bases). V was trimmed by 3 bases and J by 5 bases, leaving 14 bases between them. CDR3 length equals 14 residues. In germline, CDR1 is SGHTA, CDR2 FQGTGA. In DNA, the CDR3 is TGTGCCAGCAGCTTCGAAAGGGGGGGACACGAGCAGTACTTC. Residues: CASSFERGGHEQYF.

The V and J genes are TRBV29-1 and TRBJ2-3; the D gene is possibly TRBD2 (5 bases). This CDR3 region has 15 residues. The germline CDR1 and CDR2 sequences are SQVTM and ANQGSEA. The V gene lost 3 bases and the J gene lost 2 bases, with 15 bases spanning the gap. The DNA of the CDR3 is TGCAGCGTTGACTTCCGGGATAGGCCCACAGATACGCAGTATTTT. Translating gives CSVDFRDRPTDTQYF.

The J gene is TRBJ2-7, the V gene TRBV6-5, with 10 nucleotides matching TRBD1. Losses at the gene ends were 6 bases for V and 4 bases for J; bases not matched to a gene: 3. Germline V gene sequence: CDR1 MNHEY, CDR2 SVGAGI. This CDR3 has 13 residues. The CDR3 loop is CASRRDRGYEQYF. In nucleotides, the CDR3 is TGTGCCAGCAGACGGGACAGGGGATACGAGCAGTACTTC.